This is a list of T cell receptor beta chains from one sample in a study of blood T cell repertoires in COVID-19. Clones were read by immunoSEQ multiplex PCR, and TCRdb kept only the in-frame ones, dropping some. The data show 200,000 to 250,000 clones, around 85% seen once. What was sequenced was PBMCs or T cells enriched from blood (not recorded which). Every receptor here comes from a man aged 35 to 55 who had recovered from COVID-19. The CDR3 runs from the conserved cysteine through the conserved F or W. The D gene is left open where the match is weak. Clone size is not always given. Where it is, it says once, few, many or a class for expanded clones.

J gene	D gene	V gene	clone size	CDR3 DNA	CDR3 protein
TRBJ2-5	TRBD2	TRBV3-1/TRBV3-2	.	TGTGCCAGCAGCCCAACGGGACTAGCTATAGAGACCCAGTACTTC	CASSPTGLAIETQYF
TRBJ1-5	TRBD1	TRBV15	.	TGTGCCACCGCGCAGGGGGCTTCTCAGCCCCAGCATTTT	CATAQGASQPQHF
TRBJ2-7	TRBD2	TRBV27	few	TGTGCCAGCAGTCCCCTGGGACTAGCGCTTACCTACGAGCAGTACTTC	CASSPLGLALTYEQYF
TRBJ1-4	TRBD1	TRBV5-1	.	TGCGCCAGCAGCTTGGGACCGGGACAGGGGGCAACTAATGAAAAACTGTTTTTT	CASSLGPGQGATNEKLFF
TRBJ2-7	TRBD2	TRBV10-3	few	TGTGCCATCAAGGCTAGCGGTTCCTACGAGCAGTACTTC	CAIKASGSYEQYF
TRBJ2-7	TRBD2	TRBV9	.	TGTGCCAGCAGCATAGAGGGGACGGGGGGAAACGAGCAGTACTTC	CASSIEGTGGNEQYF
TRBJ2-7	.	TRBV4-1	.	TGCGCCAGCAGCCAAGGAAGACACCCCGCTTCCTACGAGCAGTACTTC	CASSQGRHPASYEQYF
TRBJ1-4	.	TRBV5-8	.	TGTGCCAGCAGCTGGGGGCGAGGAACTAATGAAAAACTGTTTTTT	CASSWGRGTNEKLFF
TRBJ1-2	.	TRBV28	.	TGTGCCAGCAGTTTTATACAGGTCGGAGGCTACACCTTC	CASSFIQVGGYTF
TRBJ2-1	TRBD2	TRBV24-1	.	TGTGCCACCATCCCTCTAGCGGGGGTCTTTTGGTACAATGAGCAGTTCTTC	CATIPLAGVFWYNEQFF
TRBJ2-7	TRBD1	TRBV19	.	TGTGCCAGTAGTAACGTGGGACAGATCTACGAGCAGTACTTC	CASSNVGQIYEQYF
TRBJ1-2	.	TRBV5-4	.	TGTGCCAGCCGAGTTGCCGTCAGGGCGAGCGCGAGAGGCTACACCTTC	CASRVAVRASARGYTF